The subject of this entry is one TCR beta chain. The CDR3 runs 13 residues. Trimming stripped 4 bases from V and 4 bases from J, with 6 bases between. Looked up from germline, CDR1 is SGHKS and CDR2 is YYEKEE (reference sequence). Sequencing used immunoSEQ multiplex PCR; TCRdb keeps in-frame clones, though not all of them. This sample yields some 160,000 clones, of which roughly 89% are seen a single time; 10% belongs to the top ten. The record originates from a study of blood T cell repertoires in COVID-19. Patients from Seattle were sampled longitudinally, starting during active infection. This chain links TRBV5-5 with TRBJ2-6; D is unclear. Sequenced input: peripheral blood. The TCR sequence derives from a woman aged 70-85 years with COVID-19, enrolled during active disease. The CDR3 sequence: CASSREGANVLTF. CDR3 coding DNA: TGTGCCAGCAGCCGCGAGGGGGCCAACGTCCTGACTTTC.